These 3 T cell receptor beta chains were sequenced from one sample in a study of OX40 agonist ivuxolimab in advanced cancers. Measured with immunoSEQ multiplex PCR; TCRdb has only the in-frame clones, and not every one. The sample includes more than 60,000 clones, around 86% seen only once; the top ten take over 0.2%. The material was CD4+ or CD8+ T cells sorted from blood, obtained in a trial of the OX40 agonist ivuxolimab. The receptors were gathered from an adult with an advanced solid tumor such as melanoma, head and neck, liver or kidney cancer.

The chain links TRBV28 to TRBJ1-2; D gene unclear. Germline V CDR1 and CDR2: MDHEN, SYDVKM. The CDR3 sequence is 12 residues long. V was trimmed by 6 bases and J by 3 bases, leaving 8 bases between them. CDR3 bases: TGTGCCAGCAGCTTACAATACTATGGCTACACCTTC. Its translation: CASSLQYYGYTF.

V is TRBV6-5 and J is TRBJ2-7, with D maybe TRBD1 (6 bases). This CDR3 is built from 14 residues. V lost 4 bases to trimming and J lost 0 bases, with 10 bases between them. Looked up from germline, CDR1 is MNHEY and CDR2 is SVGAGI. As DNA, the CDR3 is TGTGCCAGCAGTTCGCAGGGGCACTCCTACGAGCAGTACTTC. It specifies CASSSQGHSYEQYF.

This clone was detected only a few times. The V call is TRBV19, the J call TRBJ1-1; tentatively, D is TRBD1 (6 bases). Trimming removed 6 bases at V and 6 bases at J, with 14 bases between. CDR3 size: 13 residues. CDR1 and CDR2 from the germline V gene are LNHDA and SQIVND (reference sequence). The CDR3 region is CASRGGRRSEAFF. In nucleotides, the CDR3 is TGTGCCAGTAGGGGGGGCAGGCGGTCTGAAGCTTTCTTT.